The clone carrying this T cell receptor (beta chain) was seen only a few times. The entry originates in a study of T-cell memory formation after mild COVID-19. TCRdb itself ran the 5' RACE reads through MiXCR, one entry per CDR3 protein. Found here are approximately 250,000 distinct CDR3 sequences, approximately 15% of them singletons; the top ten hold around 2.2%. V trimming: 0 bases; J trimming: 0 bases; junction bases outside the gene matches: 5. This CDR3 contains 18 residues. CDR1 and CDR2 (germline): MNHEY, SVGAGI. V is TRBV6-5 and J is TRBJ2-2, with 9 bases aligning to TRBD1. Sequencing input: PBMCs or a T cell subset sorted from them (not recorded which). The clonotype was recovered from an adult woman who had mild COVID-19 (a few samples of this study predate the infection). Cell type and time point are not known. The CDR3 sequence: CASSYSGQGLANTGELFF. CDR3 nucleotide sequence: TGTGCCAGCAGTTACTCGGGACAGGGCCTCGCGAACACCGGGGAGCTGTTTTTT.